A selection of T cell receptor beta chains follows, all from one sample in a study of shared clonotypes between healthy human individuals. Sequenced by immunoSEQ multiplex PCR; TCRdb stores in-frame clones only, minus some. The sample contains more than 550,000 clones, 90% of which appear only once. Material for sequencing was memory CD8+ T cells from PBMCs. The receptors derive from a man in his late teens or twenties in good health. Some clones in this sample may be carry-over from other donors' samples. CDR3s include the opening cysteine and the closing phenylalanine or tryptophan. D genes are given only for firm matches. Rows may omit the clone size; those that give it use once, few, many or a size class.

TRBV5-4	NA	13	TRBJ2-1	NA	CASRRGEDNEQFF	TGTGCCAGCAGACGGGGAGAGGACAATGAGCAGTTCTTC
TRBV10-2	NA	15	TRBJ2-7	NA	CASSEFGPQAYEQYF	TGCGCCAGCAGTGAGTTCGGTCCGCAAGCCTACGAGCAGTACTTC
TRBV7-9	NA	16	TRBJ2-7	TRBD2	CASSLVTGGPGYEQYF	TGTGCCAGCAGCTTAGTTACGGGAGGGCCCGGATACGAGCAGTACTTC
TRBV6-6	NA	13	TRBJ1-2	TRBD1	CATRTGLNYGYTF	TGTGCCACTCGGACAGGGCTTAACTATGGCTACACCTTC
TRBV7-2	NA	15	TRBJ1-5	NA	CASSPSWGDNQPQHF	TGTGCCAGCAGCCCCTCCTGGGGGGACAATCAGCCCCAGCATTTT
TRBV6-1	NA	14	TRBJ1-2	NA	CASSETVRGGGYTF	TGTGCCAGCAGTGAAACGGTCAGGGGAGGCGGCTACACCTTC
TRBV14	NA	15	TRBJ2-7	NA	CASRKSGAHWSEQYF	TGTGCCAGCAGAAAAAGCGGAGCGCATTGGTCCGAGCAGTACTTC
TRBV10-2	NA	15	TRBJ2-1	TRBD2	CASTTGLAFIDEQFF	TGCGCCAGCACCACGGGACTAGCGTTCATCGATGAGCAGTTCTTC
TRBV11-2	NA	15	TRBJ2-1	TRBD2	CASSSASGTYNEQFF	TGTGCCAGCAGCTCCGCTAGCGGAACCTACAATGAGCAGTTCTTC
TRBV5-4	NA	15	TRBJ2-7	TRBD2	CASSLEASGEYEQYF	TGTGCCAGCAGCTTGGAGGCTAGCGGAGAATACGAGCAGTACTTC
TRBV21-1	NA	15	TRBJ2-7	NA	CASSKREIRQNDKYF	TGTGCCAGCAGCAAAAGGGAAATCCGACAGAACGATAAGTACTTC
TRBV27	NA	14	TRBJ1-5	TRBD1	CATRQGASNQPQHF	TGTGCCACTAGACAGGGGGCGAGCAATCAGCCCCAGCATTTT
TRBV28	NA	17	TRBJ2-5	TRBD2	CASSLGLAGGPSQTQYF	TGTGCCAGCAGTTTGGGACTAGCGGGAGGGCCTTCGCAGACCCAGTACTTC
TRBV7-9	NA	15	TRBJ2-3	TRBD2	CASRTRETLTDTQYF	TGTGCCAGCAGAACGCGGGAGACGTTGACAGATACGCAGTATTTT
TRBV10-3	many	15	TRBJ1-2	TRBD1	CATVGQSSASYGYTF	TGTGCCACCGTGGGACAGTCGTCAGCAAGCTATGGCTACACCTTC
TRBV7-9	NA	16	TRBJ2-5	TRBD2	CASSHPQREGEETQYF	TGTGCCAGCAGCCACCCCCAGCGGGAGGGTGAAGAGACCCAGTACTTC
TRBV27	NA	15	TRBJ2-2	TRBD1	CASSPSRGHTGELFF	TGTGCCAGCAGTCCCTCGAGGGGGCACACCGGGGAGCTGTTTTTT
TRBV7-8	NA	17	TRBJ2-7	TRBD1	CASSSGGQRLSPLGQYF	TGTGCCAGCAGCTCAGGGGGACAGCGACTCTCCCCTCTCGGGCAGTACTTC
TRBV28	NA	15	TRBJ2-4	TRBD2	CASSSPREAEGLQYF	TGTGCCAGCAGTTCTCCACGGGAGGCTGAAGGCCTTCAGTACTTC
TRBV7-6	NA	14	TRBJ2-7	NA	CASSSRGFSYEQYF	TGTGCCAGCAGCTCTCGAGGGTTCTCCTACGAGCAGTACTTC
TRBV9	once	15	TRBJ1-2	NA	CASSPDRGAAYGYTF	TGTGCCAGCAGCCCTGATCGGGGAGCCGCCTATGGCTACACCTTC
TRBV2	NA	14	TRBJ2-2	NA	CASSPSRNTGELFF	TGTGCCAGCAGTCCCAGCAGGAACACCGGGGAGCTGTTTTTT
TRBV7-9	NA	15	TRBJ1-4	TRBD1	CASSSPQGSREKLFF	TGTGCCAGCAGCTCCCCACAGGGGAGTCGTGAAAAACTGTTTTTT
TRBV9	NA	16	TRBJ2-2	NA	CASSVTRIANTGELFF	TGTGCCAGCAGCGTAACGAGGATAGCGAACACCGGGGAGCTGTTTTTT
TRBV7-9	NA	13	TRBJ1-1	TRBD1	CASRQTGDTEAFF	TGTGCCAGCAGACAAACAGGGGACACTGAAGCTTTCTTT
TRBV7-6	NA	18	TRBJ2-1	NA	CASSLIRGSRRANNEQFF	TGTGCCAGCAGCTTAATCCGGGGCAGTCGAAGGGCCAACAATGAGCAGTTCTTC
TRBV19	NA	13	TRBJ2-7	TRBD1	CASSRDSSYEQYF	TGTGCCAGTAGCCGGGACAGCTCCTACGAGCAGTACTTC
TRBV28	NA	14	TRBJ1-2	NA	CASSLVRDHYGYTF	TGTGCCAGCAGTTTGGTTCGGGACCACTATGGCTACACCTTC
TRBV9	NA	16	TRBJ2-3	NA	CASSVAVGVGTDTQYF	TGTGCCAGCAGCGTAGCTGTAGGGGTGGGCACAGATACGCAGTATTTT
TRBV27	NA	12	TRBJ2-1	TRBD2	CASCLAGGEQFF	TGTGCCAGCTGCCTAGCGGGAGGGGAGCAGTTCTTC
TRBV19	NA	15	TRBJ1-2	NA	CASSIAGQAIYGYTF	TGTGCCAGTAGTATTGCGGGCCAGGCGATTTATGGCTACACCTTC
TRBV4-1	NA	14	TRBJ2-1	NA	CASSQSALGNEQFF	TGCGCCAGCAGCCAATCGGCCCTCGGAAATGAGCAGTTCTTC